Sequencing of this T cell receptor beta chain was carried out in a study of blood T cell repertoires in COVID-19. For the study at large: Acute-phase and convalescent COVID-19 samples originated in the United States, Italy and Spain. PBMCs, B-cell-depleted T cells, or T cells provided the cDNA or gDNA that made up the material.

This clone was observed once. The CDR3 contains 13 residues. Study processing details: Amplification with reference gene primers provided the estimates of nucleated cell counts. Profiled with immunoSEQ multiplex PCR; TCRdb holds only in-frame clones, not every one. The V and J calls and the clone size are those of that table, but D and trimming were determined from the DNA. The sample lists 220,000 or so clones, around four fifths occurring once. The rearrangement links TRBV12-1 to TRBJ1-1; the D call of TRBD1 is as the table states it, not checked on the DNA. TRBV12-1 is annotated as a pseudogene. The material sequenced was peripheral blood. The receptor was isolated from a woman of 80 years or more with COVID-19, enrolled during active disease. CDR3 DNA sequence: TGTGCCAGCAGCCCACCCAGGGGCCCTGAAGCTTTCTTT. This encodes CASSPPRGPEAFF.